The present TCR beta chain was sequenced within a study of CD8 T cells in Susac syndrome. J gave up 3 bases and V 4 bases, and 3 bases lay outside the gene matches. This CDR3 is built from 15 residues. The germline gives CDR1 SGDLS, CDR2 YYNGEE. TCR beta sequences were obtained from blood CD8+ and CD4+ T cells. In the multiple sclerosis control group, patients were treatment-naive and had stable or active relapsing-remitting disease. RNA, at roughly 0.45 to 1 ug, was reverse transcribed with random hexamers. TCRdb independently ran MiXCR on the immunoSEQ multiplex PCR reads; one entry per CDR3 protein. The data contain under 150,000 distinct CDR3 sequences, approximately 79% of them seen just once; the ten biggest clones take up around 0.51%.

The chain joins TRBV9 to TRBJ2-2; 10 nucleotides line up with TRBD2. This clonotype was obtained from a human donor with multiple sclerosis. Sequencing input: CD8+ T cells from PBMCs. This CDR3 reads CASSPGLADTGELFF. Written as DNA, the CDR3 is TGTGCCAGCAGCCCAGGACTAGCGGACACCGGGGAGCTGTTTTTT.